The 25 T cell receptor beta chains given below trace back to one sample, sequenced in a study of blood T cell repertoires in COVID-19. Assay: immunoSEQ multiplex PCR; the TCRdb copy retains only in-frame clones and omits some. The sample holds under 200,000 clones, approximately 90% seen once. Input material: peripheral blood. The receptors derive from a man younger than 30 with acute or convalescent COVID-19.

This clone has only one observation. The V and J genes are TRBV13 and TRBJ1-1; 9 bases fit TRBD1. Looked up from germline, CDR1 is PRHDT and CDR2 is FYEKMQ (reference sequence). The trim removed 3 bases at V and 0 bases at J, leaving 2 bases unmatched. The CDR3 is 15 amino acids. CDR3 protein: CASSFNRGLNTEAFF. CDR3 bases: TGTGCCAGCAGCTTCAACAGGGGGCTGAACACTGAAGCTTTCTTT.

The chain carries TRBV28 and TRBJ1-4, with 7 bases lining up with TRBD1. The CDR3 runs to 14 residues. Per the germline V gene, CDR1 is MDHEN and CDR2 is SYDVKM. J lost 7 bases, V lost 3 bases, and 5 bases had no gene match. The CDR3 loop is CASSFEGAGEKLFF. CDR3 coding DNA: TGTGCCAGCAGTTTCGAGGGGGCCGGTGAAAAACTGTTTTTT. Full variable domain (rest looked up from reference TRBV28 and TRBJ1-4): DVKVTQSSRYLVKRTGEKVFLECVQDMDHENMFWYRQDPGLGLRLIYFSYDVKMKEKGDIPEGYSVSREKKERFSLILESASTNQTSMYLCASSFEGAGEKLFFGSGTQLSVL.

The chain combines TRBV30 with TRBJ2-4, with D possibly TRBD2 on 7 matching bases. The germline V and J ends were trimmed by 0 bases and 3 bases, with 15 bases remaining between them. Germline CDR1 GTSNPN, CDR2 SVGIG (reference sequence). The CDR3 spans 16 residues. CDR3 protein: CAWSVWGGAYKNIQYF. For the CDR3, the DNA is TGTGCCTGGAGTGTATGGGGGGGCGCGTACAAAAACATTCAGTACTTC.

J is TRBJ1-5 and V is TRBV19; 8 bases map to TRBD1. The CDR3 is made up of 15 amino acids. Germline lookup yields CDR1 LNHDA and CDR2 SQIVND (reference sequence). Trimming at V came to 5 bases and at J to 5 bases, leaving 8 bases not matched to a gene. The CDR3 loop reads CASSVGTGLHQPQHF. The CDR3 nucleotides are TGTGCCAGTAGTGTCGGGACAGGTCTTCATCAGCCCCAGCATTTT.

V and J are TRBV4-1 and TRBJ1-5; D unresolved. From germline, CDR1 is MGHRA and CDR2 YSYEKL. Trimming took off 0 bases at V and 4 bases at J, with 16 bases between the two ends. The CDR3 runs 17 residues. The CDR3 DNA sequence: TGCGCCAGCAGCCAAGATAATCCGTCAGGCCCAAATCAGCCCCAGCATTTT. This encodes CASSQDNPSGPNQPQHF.

V gene TRBV9 combines with J gene TRBJ1-1, with D perhaps TRBD1 (6 bases). This CDR3 contains 15 residues. V lost 0 bases, J lost 0 bases, and 9 bases lay in between. Germline V gene sequence: CDR1 SGDLS, CDR2 YYNGEE. The CDR3 coding sequence is TGTGCCAGCAGCGTAGGATGGACAGTGAACACTGAAGCTTTCTTT. Translated: CASSVGWTVNTEAFF.

This chain links TRBV24-1 with TRBJ2-5; 9 bases agree with TRBD2. V dropped 1 base and J dropped 7; count of bases not matched to a gene: 9. Germline V lookup: CDR1 KGHDR, CDR2 SFDVKD. CDR3 size: 16 residues. The CDR3 DNA reads as TGTGCCACCAGTGATTTCTCGAGCGGGGGGCCCGGGACCCAGTACTTC. It codes for CATSDFSSGGPGTQYF.

The chain couples TRBV5-8 to TRBJ1-5, with D perhaps matching TRBD1 (6 bases). Germline assignment: CDR1 SGHTS and CDR2 YDEGEE. The CDR3 has 18 residues. Trimming left V 1 base short and J 0 bases short, with 17 bases between. CDR3 amino acids: CASSLRQADIYSNQPQHF. The CDR3 nucleotides are TGTGCCAGCAGCTTGAGACAGGCGGACATTTATAGCAATCAGCCCCAGCATTTT.

The chain combines TRBV6-1 with TRBJ2-7, with a weak D call TRBD1 (6 bases). Germline CDR1 is MNHNS and CDR2 is SASEGT. With 1 base removed from V and 2 bases from J, the gap between germline ends came to 9 bases. The CDR3 is 14 residues long. The CDR3 DNA reads TGTGCCAGCAGTGAAGGAACAGGGACCTACGAGCAGTACTTC. Protein: CASSEGTGTYEQYF.

The genes are TRBV7-3 and TRBJ2-1; 11 bases map to TRBD2. The CDR3 spans 16 residues. The germline V gene has CDR1 SGHTA and CDR2 FQGTGA. Trimming cost V 4 bases and J 4 bases; bases outside gene matches: 6. The CDR3 loop reads CASSSLAGGPYNEQFF. For the CDR3, the DNA is TGTGCCAGCAGCTCCTTAGCGGGGGGGCCTTACAATGAGCAGTTCTTC.

The chain employs TRBV7-9 and TRBJ1-5, with a weak D call TRBD1 (5 bases). The CDR3 consists of 15 residues. Germline assignment: CDR1 SEHNR and CDR2 FQNEAQ (reference sequence). V was trimmed by 5 bases and J by 4 bases, leaving 15 bases between them. The CDR3, as DNA: TGTGCCAGCAGCCTAGACAGTGGCAGGAATCAGCCCCAGCATTTT. Protein sequence: CASSLDSGRNQPQHF.

The gene calls are TRBV10-3 and TRBJ2-3; 12 nucleotides match TRBD2. CDR3 length: 15 residues. Per the germline V gene, CDR1 is ENHRY and CDR2 is SYGVKD. V was clipped by 4 bases and J by 2 bases; unmatched bases: 1. In DNA form, the CDR3 reads TGTGCCATCAGTGGGACTAGCGGGATCACAGATACGCAGTATTTT. This encodes CAISGTSGITDTQYF.

The J gene is TRBJ1-4, the V gene TRBV25-1; 7 nucleotides align to TRBD1. Trimming cost V 5 bases and J 0 bases; bases outside gene matches: 6. CDR1 and CDR2 from the germline V gene are MGHDK and SYGVNS. This CDR3 region has 16 residues. CDR3 in amino acids: CASSKGQTPTNEKLFF. The CDR3 bases are TGTGCCAGCAGTAAGGGACAGACGCCAACTAATGAAAAACTGTTTTTT.

CDR3 coding DNA: TGTGCCAGTATCCCCGGGACAAGCTCCTACGAGCAGTACTTC. Amino acids: CASIPGTSSYEQYF. The chain uses TRBV6-6 and TRBJ2-7, with a weak D call TRBD1 (6 bases). The V end was cut by 9 bases, the J end by 0 bases, with 15 bases between. The CDR3 is 14 residues long. Germline CDR1 reads MNHNY; CDR2 reads SVGAGI (reference sequence).

The genes are TRBV11-2 and TRBJ1-2; D not certain. Germline CDR1 reads SGHAT; CDR2 reads FQNNGV. The V and J ends lost 2 bases and 3 bases respectively, with 13 bases between them. The CDR3 length is 15 residues. CDR3 DNA: TGTGCCAGCAGCTTAAGTACGGGAAGACACTATGGCTACACCTTC. Protein sequence: CASSLSTGRHYGYTF.

This clone appeared a single time. J is TRBJ1-6 and V is TRBV6-5, with D maybe TRBD1 (5 bases). The CDR3 is 15 amino acids. The germline V gene has CDR1 MNHEY and CDR2 SVGAGI. The ends were cut back, 0 bases at V and 7 bases at J, with 10 bases in the middle. DNA of the CDR3: TGTGCCAGCAGTTACTCTGACGCAGGGAATTCACCCCTCCACTTT. Its protein product is CASSYSDAGNSPLHF.

The chain uses TRBV27 and TRBJ2-2; 7 bases align to TRBD1. The CDR3 extends over 20 amino acids. Germline lookup yields CDR1 MNHEY and CDR2 SMNVEV (reference sequence). J was trimmed by 2 bases and V by 2 bases; bases with no gene match: 17. CDR3 nucleotide sequence: TGTGCCAGCAGTTTAAAAGTGTCTCTGGCCGGGACAGATAACACCGGGGAGCTGTTTTTT. This translates into CASSLKVSLAGTDNTGELFF.

V is TRBV7-6 and J is TRBJ2-2; possibly TRBD1 for D (6 bases). This CDR3 is 16 amino acids long. Germline CDR1 reads SGHVS; CDR2 reads FNYEAQ. The germline V and J ends were trimmed by 4 bases and 1 base, with 13 bases remaining between them. DNA of the CDR3: TGTGCCAGCAGCTCAAGTACAGGGTTGAACACCGGGGAGCTGTTTTTT. This sequence encodes CASSSSTGLNTGELFF.

This clone was observed a few times. The chain couples TRBV30 to TRBJ1-4; D gene uncertain. The V gene lost 4 bases and the J gene lost 3 bases, with 9 bases spanning the gap. CDR3 length: 13 amino acids. Germline V CDR1 and CDR2: GTSNPN, SVGIG (reference sequence). The CDR3 reads CAWNRDPNEKLFF. In nucleotides, the CDR3 is TGTGCCTGGAACCGGGATCCTAATGAAAAACTGTTTTTT.

The table lists this clone with a count of one. J is TRBJ1-1 and V is TRBV30; the D is unclear. This CDR3 has 15 residues. Trimming took 7 bases from V and 0 from J, leaving 18 bases between them. Per the germline V gene, CDR1 is GTSNPN and CDR2 is SVGIG (reference sequence). The CDR3 coding sequence is TGTGCCTTCGACCCTGTGGCGGGAATGAACACTGAAGCTTTCTTT. Its protein is CAFDPVAGMNTEAFF.

In DNA form, the CDR3 reads TGTGCCAGCAGCCAACATCCCGGTCACGAGCAGTACGTC. Its protein product is CASSQHPGHEQYV. The V and J genes are TRBV3-1 (or the pseudogene TRBV3-2) and TRBJ2-7; D is ambiguous. The V end lost 2 bases, the J end lost 5 bases, and 10 bases lay between the germline ends. Germline V lookup: CDR1 LGHDT, CDR2 YNNKEL (reference sequence). CDR3 length: 13 residues.

The V and J genes are TRBV5-6 and TRBJ2-4; 7 nucleotides match TRBD1. The ends lost 4 bases at V and 1 base at J; junction bases unmatched: 11. Germline V lookup: CDR1 SGHDT, CDR2 YYEEEE. The CDR3 is 17 amino acids. The CDR3 reads CASSLDRVQSAKNIQYF. The DNA for the CDR3 is TGTGCCAGCAGCCTAGACAGGGTTCAATCGGCCAAAAACATTCAGTACTTC.

The rearrangement joins TRBV5-1 to TRBJ1-3; D ambiguous. Germline V lookup: CDR1 SGHRS, CDR2 YFSETQ. The CDR3 extends over 15 amino acids. The V end was cut by 4 bases, the J end by 4 bases, with 15 bases between. The DNA of the CDR3 is TGCGCCAGCAGCCCCGCGGGGAATAGGGGAAACACCATATATTTT. This encodes CASSPAGNRGNTIYF.

This clone came up a few times. The chain carries TRBV5-1 and TRBJ2-2; the match to TRBD2 covers 14 bases. Germline V gives CDR1 SGHRS, CDR2 YFSETQ. With V trimmed by 3 bases and J by 0 bases, 7 bases remained unmatched. The CDR3 spans 19 residues. The CDR3 here is CASSYGLAGGYANTGELFF. CDR3 sequence (DNA): TGCGCCAGCAGCTACGGACTAGCGGGGGGATACGCGAACACCGGGGAGCTGTTTTTT.

This clone was detected once. This rearrangement joins TRBV5-1 to TRBJ2-5; perhaps TRBD1 as D (6 bases). Trimming left V 4 bases short and J 1 base short, with 14 bases between. The germline V gene encodes CDR1 SGHRS and CDR2 YFSETQ. The CDR3 is made up of 15 amino acids. CDR3 in DNA: TGCGCCAGCAGCCCAGGACAGACGGGCCAAGAGACCCAGTACTTC. Its translation is CASSPGQTGQETQYF.